The rows below give T cell receptor beta chains drawn from one sample of a study of T-cell reconstitution after alpha-beta-depleted transplantation in children. MiXCR, applied by TCRdb to the PCR reads, yields one record per CDR3 protein. Found here are some 350,000 distinct CDR3 sequences, around 15% of them singletons; the top ten hold around 43%. Material: PBMCs, mostly from graft donor cells, obtained 360 days after TCRalphabeta/CD19-depleted stem cell transplant. All receptors derive from a male patient under 10 years old who had a stem cell transplant for acute lymphoblastic leukemia, so the T cells may come from the graft donor. CDR3s include the opening cysteine and the closing phenylalanine or tryptophan. The D gene is left open where the match is weak. Not all rows give a size; the values are once, few, many and, for expanded clones, a class.

>NA|many|TRBJ2-7|TRBV28
CASRLYGEQYF
TGTGCCAGCAGGCTTTATGGGGAGCAGTACTTC
>NA|few|TRBJ1-5|TRBV10-3
CAISGQVNQPQHF
TGTGCCATCAGTGGACAGGTCAATCAGCCCCAGCATTTT
>NA|NA|TRBJ2-4|TRBV5-5
CASSLPQQSKNIQYF
TGTGCCAGCAGCTTGCCCCAACAGTCAAAAAACATTCAGTACTTC
>NA|many|TRBJ1-4|TRBV7-6
CASSLERKLFF
TGTGCCAGCAGCCTAGAACGAAAACTGTTTTTT
>TRBD2|few|TRBJ2-5|TRBV20-1
CSRSGAAGGAQYF
TGCAGCCGGAGCGGTGCGGCCGGGGGGGCCCAGTACTTC
>NA|few|TRBJ2-7|TRBV7-9
CASSLVIGRKSSYEQYF
TGTGCCAGCAGCTTAGTGATCGGACGGAAAAGCTCCTACGAGCAGTACTTC
>NA|NA|TRBJ2-1|TRBV28
CASSLRALRIYNEQFF
TGTGCCAGCAGTTTACGGGCCCTTAGGATCTACAATGAGCAGTTCTTC
>NA|NA|TRBJ2-5|TRBV28
CASSLPPTGRETQYF
TGTGCCAGCAGTTTGCCCCCTACAGGGAGAGAGACCCAGTACTTC
>NA|few|TRBJ2-7|TRBV20-1
CSAQGTYEQYF
TGCAGTGCTCAAGGGACCTACGAGCAGTACTTC
>TRBD2|few|TRBJ2-3|TRBV12-3/TRBV12-4
CASSWTSGSYRTDTQYF
TGTGCCAGCAGTTGGACTAGCGGGAGTTACCGCACAGATACGCAGTATTTT
>NA|NA|TRBJ2-7|TRBV4-1
CASSQVIGNSYEQYF
TGCGCCAGCAGCCAAGTAATTGGGAACTCCTACGAGCAGTACTTC